The 6 T cell receptor beta chains below all came from one sample that was sequenced in a study of molecular identifiers for immune sequencing clone quantification. TCRdb called the PCR reads again in MiXCR, with one record for every CDR3 protein. The sample records about 320,000 distinct CDR3 sequences, about a fifth being singletons. The sample was naive CD8+ T cells from blood, with Jurkat cell RNA spiked in. Subset of the sample: FACS-sorted CD8+CD4-CCR7+CD45RA+ naive T cells. These receptors were obtained from a human donor in good health. Some libraries in this study had Jurkat cell RNA spiked in.

The chain carries TRBV2 and TRBJ2-1; TRBD2 agrees at 8 bases. The CDR3 is 21 amino acids. V trimming: 2 bases; J trimming: 0 bases; junction bases outside the gene matches: 18. The germline V gene has CDR1 SNHLY and CDR2 FYNNEI. The CDR3 DNA reads as TGTGCCAGCAGTGAACTTCTTACGACTAGCGCTGCCTCGAGCTCCTACAATGAGCAGTTCTTC. Residues: CASSELLTTSAASSSYNEQFF. The entire variable domain, with the rest obtained from reference TRBV2 and TRBJ2-1, is as follows: EPEVTQTPSHQVTQMGQEVILRCVPISNHLYFYWYRQILGQKVEFLVSFYNNEISEKSEIFDDQFSVERPDGSNFTLKIRSTKLEDSAMYFCASSELLTTSAASSSYNEQFFGPGTRLTVL.

This clonotype was found many times. The chain recombines TRBV7-3 with TRBJ2-3; no clear D gene. Trimming took off 2 bases at V and 3 bases at J, with 12 bases between the two ends. CDR3 length: 15 residues. The germline V gene has CDR1 SGHTA and CDR2 FQGTGA. The CDR3 DNA reads as TGTGCCAGCAGCTTATGGGCTAGTACTACAGATACGCAGTATTTT. Its protein product is CASSLWASTTDTQYF.

This clonotype was found many times. This rearrangement joins TRBV4-3 to TRBJ2-7; no clear D. CDR1 and CDR2 from the germline V gene are LGHNA and YSLEER. V lost 1 base, J lost 2 bases, and 12 bases lay in between. CDR3 size: 15 residues. The CDR3: CASSQGRAGPYEQYF. The CDR3 region has the DNA TGCGCCAGCAGCCAAGGAAGGGCCGGGCCCTACGAGCAGTACTTC.

This clonotype was picked up many times. The chain couples TRBV11-2 to TRBJ1-2; D gene unclear. This CDR3 spans 15 amino acids. The germline V and J ends were trimmed by 10 bases and 8 bases, with 26 bases remaining between them. The germline CDR1 and CDR2 sequences are SGHAT and FQNNGV. CDR3 protein: CATGPPKDGLKGYTF. DNA for the CDR3: TGTGCCACCGGCCCACCAAAGGACGGCCTTAAAGGCTACACCTTC.

Many counts were recorded for this clonotype. CDR3 coding DNA: TGCAGCGCACAGGGGACACTGGATTCTGGAAACACCATATATTTT. This translates into CSAQGTLDSGNTIYF. This sequence joins TRBV29-1 and TRBJ1-3, with 7 bases aligning to TRBD1. Unmatched junction bases numbered 10, after V lost 7 bases and J lost 1 base. CDR3 length: 15 residues. CDR1 is SQVTM, CDR2 ANQGSEA, per germline.

This clonotype was counted at least ten times. The V gene is TRBV5-4, the J gene TRBJ2-3; possible D gene TRBD2, 6 bases. The CDR3 consists of 13 residues. Germline CDR1 SGHNT, CDR2 YYREEE (reference sequence). The V end lost 5 bases, the J end lost 2 bases, and 9 bases lay between the germline ends. The CDR3 nucleotides are TGTGCCAGCAGGGCGGGGAACACAGATACGCAGTATTTT. Translating it yields CASRAGNTDTQYF.